This passage covers 27 T cell receptor beta chains from one sample sequenced in a study of cytomegalovirus exposure and HLA in healthy donors. The PCR made use of 60 Vbeta and 13 Jbeta primers. Measured with immunoSEQ multiplex PCR; TCRdb has only the in-frame clones, and not every one. The sample records around 130,000 clones, 76% being singletons. Sequencing was carried out using PBMCs. Receptors originate from a middle-aged man in good health and CMV-seronegative.

This clone was seen only once. V is TRBV28 and J is TRBJ2-7, with D possibly TRBD2 on 6 matching bases. Between the trimmed V and J ends, which lost 4 bases and 6 bases, there was a span of 16 bases. The CDR3 contains 14 residues. CDR1 is MDHEN, CDR2 SYDVKM, per germline. The CDR3 DNA sequence: TGTGCCAGCAGTTCGGGGACTTTTCAATCCGAGCAGTACTTC. This gives the protein CASSSGTFQSEQYF.

CDR3 DNA: TGTGCCAGCAGTGGCCAGACAGGGCCCTACGAGCAGTACTTC. As protein: CASSGQTGPYEQYF. The chain carries TRBV2 and TRBJ2-7; 7 bases agree with TRBD1. The V gene's germline CDR1 is SNHLY and CDR2 FYNNEI. Trimming cost V 4 bases and J 2 bases; bases outside gene matches: 5. This CDR3 has 14 residues. Combining the CDR3 with reference TRBV2 and TRBJ2-7 gives the whole variable domain EPEVTQTPSHQVTQMGQEVILRCVPISNHLYFYWYRQILGQKVEFLVSFYNNEISEKSEIFDDQFSVERPDGSNFTLKIRSTKLEDSAMYFCASSGQTGPYEQYFGPGTRLTVT.

This clone was counted only a few times. V and J are TRBV6-1 and TRBJ2-2, with 10 bases fitting TRBD1. V was clipped by 6 bases and J by 4 bases; unmatched bases: 5. The CDR3 totals 15 residues. Germline assignment: CDR1 MNHNS and CDR2 SASEGT. CDR3 nucleotide sequence: TGTGCCAGCAGGCCCGGGACAGGGGCCACCGGGGAGCTGTTTTTT. Its translation is CASRPGTGATGELFF.

Comment on this clone: Other DNA sequences of this sample code for an identical CDR3. The chain joins TRBV27 to TRBJ2-3; 7 bases agree with TRBD2. The CDR3 loop spans 13 amino acids. Germline-derived CDR1 and CDR2 are MNHEY and SMNVEV (reference sequence). Trimming removed 8 bases from V and 0 bases from J; junction bases left unmatched: 2. The CDR3 DNA reads TGTGCCAGCCGACTAGCTAGCACAGATACGCAGTATTTT. Encoded protein: CASRLASTDTQYF.

The V call is TRBV11-2, the J call TRBJ2-5; 8 nucleotides match TRBD1. V shed 1 base and J 4 bases; nucleotides not matched to a gene: 11. CDR3 length: 17 residues. Looked up from germline, CDR1 is SGHAT and CDR2 is FQNNGV. The CDR3 spells CASSLGARRGPGETQYF. DNA of the CDR3: TGTGCCAGCAGCTTAGGTGCCCGCAGGGGGCCTGGAGAGACCCAGTACTTC.

CDR3 nucleotides: TGTGCCAGCTCTCGAAACAGTGGGAGGTCGGGCACTGAAGCTTTCTTT. Its protein product is CASSRNSGRSGTEAFF. The chain uses TRBV18 and TRBJ1-1; D unresolved. With 6 bases removed from V and 4 bases from J, the gap between germline ends came to 21 bases. This CDR3 is built from 16 residues. Germline loops: CDR1 KGHSH, CDR2 LQKENI.

J is TRBJ2-5 and V is TRBV9, with D possibly TRBD2 on 6 matching bases. The CDR3 extends over 14 amino acids. Trimming removed 0 bases at V and 5 bases at J, with 11 bases between. Germline CDR1 SGDLS, CDR2 YYNGEE. CDR3 protein: CASSVGQGRETQYF. The CDR3 DNA reads as TGTGCCAGCAGCGTAGGCCAAGGGAGGGAGACCCAGTACTTC.

The J gene is TRBJ2-2, the V gene TRBV29-1, with D possibly being TRBD2 (5 bases). Germline V gene lookup returns CDR1 SQVTM and CDR2 ANQGSEA. This CDR3 has 13 residues. V lost 7 bases and J lost 3, with 12 bases in between. DNA of the CDR3: TGCAGCGGATGGGGTAGCGACACCGGGGAGCTGTTTTTT. Amino acid sequence: CSGWGSDTGELFF.

A few counts support this clone. CDR3 in DNA: TGTGCCAGCAGTTTACGTGCGGGGGGGGAATCTGGGGGAAGTACCGGGGAGCTGTTTTTT. Protein: CASSLRAGGESGGSTGELFF. This chain uses TRBV27 with TRBJ2-2; TRBD2 aligns across 9 bases. Germline CDR1 MNHEY, CDR2 SMNVEV (reference sequence). The length of the CDR3 is 20 residues. J was trimmed by 5 bases and V by 2 bases; bases with no gene match: 18.

The chain carries TRBV30 and TRBJ2-5; D uncertain. The CDR3 consists of 15 residues. V shed 0 bases and J shed 3 bases, with 14 bases lying between them. Germline-derived CDR1 and CDR2 are GTSNPN and SVGIG (reference sequence). The CDR3 DNA reads as TGTGCCTGGAGTGTAGTTCGGTATAGCAAAGAGACCCAGTACTTC. Amino acids: CAWSVVRYSKETQYF. Full variable domain (outside the CDR3, taken from reference TRBV30 and TRBJ2-5): SQTIHQWPATLVQPVGSPLSLECTVEGTSNPNLYWYRQAAGRGLQLLFYSVGIGQISSEVPQNLSASRPQDRQFILSSKKLLLSDSGFYLCAWSVVRYSKETQYFGPGTRLLVL.

V and J are TRBV7-2 and TRBJ2-1, with TRBD2 matching over 7 bases. This CDR3 has 14 residues. V gave up 3 bases and J gave up 7 bases; unmatched junction bases: 6. Germline V lookup: CDR1 SGHTA, CDR2 FQGNSA. DNA for the CDR3: TGTGCCAGCAGCTTGGCGGGAGTATGGAATGAGCAGTTCTTC. As protein: CASSLAGVWNEQFF. Together with reference TRBV7-2 and TRBJ2-1, the CDR3 gives the full variable domain: GAGVSQSPSNKVTEKGKDVELRCDPISGHTALYWYRQSLGQGLEFLIYFQGNSAPDKSGLPSDRFSAERTGGSVSTLTIQRTQQEDSAVYLCASSLAGVWNEQFFGPGTRLTVL.

This rearrangement joins TRBV19 to TRBJ2-5; the D gene is possibly TRBD2 (5 bases). Trimming cost V 2 bases and J 5 bases, with 18 bases left between them. Germline-derived CDR1 and CDR2 are LNHDA and SQIVND (reference sequence). This CDR3 comprises 16 residues. CDR3 nucleotides: TGTGCCAGTAGTATATTTGCGGGCGTTAACGGGGAGACCCAGTACTTC. It codes for CASSIFAGVNGETQYF.

This chain connects TRBV18 to TRBJ2-4; 10 bases match TRBD2. CDR3 length: 14 amino acids. Germline V lookup: CDR1 KGHSH, CDR2 LQKENI. V shed 3 bases and J 8 bases; nucleotides not matched to a gene: 4. The DNA of the CDR3 is TGTGCCAGCTCACCCAGCGGGGGGGCGGACATTCAGTACTTC. Protein product: CASSPSGGADIQYF.

This clone has just one count. The genes are TRBV2 and TRBJ2-1; 9 nucleotides align to TRBD2. V lost 4 bases, J lost 4 bases, and 2 bases stayed unmatched. The germline gives CDR1 SNHLY, CDR2 FYNNEI. The CDR3 is 14 amino acids. The CDR3 loop reads CASSAAGGYNEQFF. For the CDR3, the DNA is TGTGCCAGCAGTGCAGCGGGAGGTTACAATGAGCAGTTCTTC.

The chain couples TRBV29-1 to TRBJ2-2; TRBD1 aligns across 8 bases. Germline V gene sequence: CDR1 SQVTM, CDR2 ANQGSEA. The CDR3 runs 14 residues. Losses at the gene ends were 4 bases for V and 2 bases for J; bases not matched to a gene: 3. CDR3 coding DNA: TGCAGCGTTGCAGGGGGCTTAAACACCGGGGAGCTGTTTTTT. This encodes CSVAGGLNTGELFF.

This clone was seen once. The genes are TRBV5-1 and TRBJ2-1, with a tentative D call TRBD2 (5 bases). The length of the CDR3 is 15 residues. Germline CDR1 reads SGHRS; CDR2 reads YFSETQ. V gave up 0 bases and J gave up 3 bases, with 10 bases separating them. CDR3 sequence (DNA): TGCGCCAGCAGCTTGGGCGGGTATGACTACAATGAGCAGTTCTTC. Encoded protein: CASSLGGYDYNEQFF.

The chain carries TRBV7-2 and TRBJ2-3, with 11 bases aligning to TRBD2. The ends lost 2 bases at V and 4 bases at J; junction bases unmatched: 2. CDR3 length: 15 residues. Germline V CDR1 and CDR2: SGHTA, FQGNSA. The CDR3 region is CASSLMGLAADTQYF. The CDR3, as DNA: TGTGCCAGCAGCTTAATGGGACTAGCGGCAGATACGCAGTATTTT. Full variable domain (missing parts from reference TRBV7-2 and TRBJ2-3): GAGVSQSPSNKVTEKGKDVELRCDPISGHTALYWYRQSLGQGLEFLIYFQGNSAPDKSGLPSDRFSAERTGGSVSTLTIQRTQQEDSAVYLCASSLMGLAADTQYFGPGTRLTVL.

The chain links TRBV5-4 to TRBJ2-1; 8 bases agree with TRBD1. The V gene's germline CDR1 is SGHNT and CDR2 YYREEE (reference sequence). Losses at the gene ends were 4 bases for V and 8 bases for J; bases not matched to a gene: 11. There are 15 residues in the CDR3. The DNA of the CDR3 is TGTGCCAGCAGCGCTCAGGGGGCGGAATGGGATGAGCAGTTCTTC. Translation gives CASSAQGAEWDEQFF. The whole variable domain, filled in from reference TRBV5-4 and TRBJ2-1, reads ETGVTQSPTHLIKTRGQQVTLRCSSQSGHNTVSWYQQALGQGPQFIFQYYREEENGRGNFPPRFSGLQFPNYSSELNVNALELDDSALYLCASSAQGAEWDEQFFGPGTRLTVL.

The chain recombines TRBV13 with TRBJ2-1; 13 nucleotides match TRBD2. CDR1 is PRHDT, CDR2 FYEKMQ, per germline (reference sequence). With 5 bases clipped from V and 9 bases from J, the junction kept 10 bases outside the gene matches. The CDR3 covers 16 residues. The CDR3 loop reads CASSLPGLAGKGEQFF. In nucleotides, the CDR3 is TGTGCCAGCAGCCTGCCGGGACTAGCGGGAAAGGGTGAGCAGTTCTTC.

This clone was picked up a small number of times. The chain uses TRBV28 and TRBJ2-7; TRBD2 matches 10 bases. The germline CDR1 and CDR2 sequences are MDHEN and SYDVKM. The CDR3 extends over 16 amino acids. V shed 4 bases, J shed 7 bases, and the junction held 13 bases outside the gene matches. CDR3 sequence (DNA): TGTGCCAGCAGTTATTCCGGACTAGCGGAGGGCCGAGAGCAGTACTTC. Amino acids: CASSYSGLAEGREQYF.

J is TRBJ2-2 and V is TRBV6-1; D not resolved. V shed 8 bases and J shed 4 bases, with 14 bases lying between them. Germline loops: CDR1 MNHNS, CDR2 SASEGT. The CDR3 totals 14 residues. The CDR3 nucleotides read TGTGCCAGCTTCTCGATGACTGTCACCGGGGAGCTGTTTTTT. Translated: CASFSMTVTGELFF.

V is TRBV29-1 and J is TRBJ2-1; unclear D gene. Trimming left V 5 bases short and J 0 bases short, with 17 bases between. Germline lookup yields CDR1 SQVTM and CDR2 ANQGSEA. This CDR3 has 16 residues. CDR3 in amino acids: CSVPCREPCSYNEQFF. CDR3 coding DNA: TGCAGCGTTCCCTGCCGCGAACCGTGCTCCTACAATGAGCAGTTCTTC.

This chain uses TRBV18 with TRBJ2-7; 13 bases line up with TRBD2. Trimming cost V 6 bases and J 9 bases; bases outside gene matches: 17. The CDR3 is 17 amino acids. Germline CDR1 and CDR2: KGHSH and LQKENI. CDR3 residues: CASSPGLAGITGPGQYF. CDR3 coding DNA: TGTGCCAGCTCTCCGGGACTAGCGGGGATTACTGGTCCTGGGCAGTACTTC.

The rearrangement links TRBV6-1 to TRBJ1-5, with TRBD1 as a possible D gene (5 bases). CDR1 and CDR2 from the germline V gene are MNHNS and SASEGT. Between the trimmed V and J ends, which lost 2 bases and 6 bases, there was a span of 8 bases. CDR3 size: 13 residues. This CDR3 is CASSEIRAQPQHF. The CDR3 region has the DNA TGTGCCAGCAGTGAAATCAGGGCTCAGCCCCAGCATTTT.

The chain employs TRBV11-2 and TRBJ2-7, with a tentative D call TRBD1 (5 bases). Germline V lookup: CDR1 SGHAT, CDR2 FQNNGV. The CDR3 contains 14 residues. V lost 0 bases to trimming and J lost 2 bases, with 8 bases between them. The CDR3 bases are TGTGCCAGCAGCTTAGAACAGGTTACCTACGAGCAGTACTTC. This sequence encodes CASSLEQVTYEQYF.

This chain uses TRBV30 with TRBJ2-2, with D unclear. V was trimmed by 4 bases and J by 8 bases, leaving 14 bases between them. This CDR3 spans 13 amino acids. The germline V gene has CDR1 GTSNPN and CDR2 SVGIG (reference sequence). This CDR3 is CAWTEAPPGELFF. The CDR3, as DNA: TGTGCCTGGACTGAAGCGCCACCGGGGGAGCTGTTTTTT.

The chain uses TRBV12-5 and TRBJ1-6; TRBD1 matches 7 bases. The V gene end was trimmed by 0 bases and the J gene end by 0 bases; junction bases not matched to a gene: 17. Germline lookup yields CDR1 LGHNT and CDR2 FRNRAP. This CDR3 has 22 residues. CDR3 sequence reads: CASGLVPPWTGTPSSYNSPLHF. The CDR3 DNA follows: TGTGCTAGTGGTTTGGTCCCCCCTTGGACAGGCACTCCGAGCTCCTATAATTCACCCCTCCACTTT. The variable domain in full, with the rest retrieved from reference TRBV12-5 and TRBJ1-6, is DARVTQTPRHKVTEMGQEVTMRCQPILGHNTVFWYRQTMMQGLELLAYFRNRAPLDDSGMPKDRFSAEMPDATLATLKIQPSEPRDSAVYFCASGLVPPWTGTPSSYNSPLHFGNGTRLTVT.